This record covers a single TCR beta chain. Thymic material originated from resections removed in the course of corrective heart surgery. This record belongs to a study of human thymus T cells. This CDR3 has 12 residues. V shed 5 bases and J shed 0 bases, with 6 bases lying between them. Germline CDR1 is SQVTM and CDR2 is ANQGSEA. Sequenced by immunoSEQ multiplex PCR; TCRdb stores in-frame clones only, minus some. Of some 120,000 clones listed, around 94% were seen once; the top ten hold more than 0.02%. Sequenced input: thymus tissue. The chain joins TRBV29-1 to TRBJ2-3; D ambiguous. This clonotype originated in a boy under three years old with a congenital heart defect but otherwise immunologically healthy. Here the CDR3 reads CSVPPSTDTQYF. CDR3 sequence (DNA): TGCAGCGTTCCCCCGAGCACAGATACGCAGTATTTT.